This passage covers 6 T cell receptor beta chains from one sample sequenced in a study of identical twins. One entry per CDR3 protein, called by TCRdb with MiXCR from the 5' RACE reads. Among about 460,000 distinct CDR3 sequences listed, 12% to 15% were seen once. The same sample was also used in a study of yellow fever vaccine responses in identical twins.

The sequenced material came from CD4+ T cells sorted from blood. The origin of the receptors is a woman under 30 in good health.

This clonotype was counted a few times. This chain joins TRBV20-1 and TRBJ2-1, with 13 bases lining up with TRBD2. CDR1 is DFQATT and CDR2 is SNEGSKA in the germline V gene (reference sequence). The CDR3 has 13 amino acids. The ends lost 7 bases at V and 12 bases at J; junction bases unmatched: 9. The CDR3 DNA follows: TGCAGTGTCCGAAAGGGACTAGCGGGAAGGCAGTTCTTC. It translates to CSVRKGLAGRQFF.

This clonotype was counted many times. CDR3 sequence reads: CASSQDGPGAGGDTQYF. CDR3 coding DNA: TGTGCCAGCAGCCAAGACGGTCCGGGGGCCGGGGGAGATACGCAGTATTTT. The rearrangement joins TRBV3-1 to TRBJ2-3; D may match TRBD1 or TRBD2 (6 bases each). Trimming removed 0 bases at V and 5 bases at J, with 18 bases between. CDR1 and CDR2 (germline): LGHDT, YNNKEL (reference sequence). CDR3 size: 17 residues.

The V call is TRBV5-6, the J call TRBJ2-3; D is unresolved. The V gene's germline CDR1 is SGHDT and CDR2 YYEEEE. V lost 4 bases, J lost 2 bases, and 8 bases lay in between. CDR3 size: 13 residues. The CDR3 is CASSIGYTDTQYF. DNA of the CDR3: TGTGCCAGCAGCATAGGTTACACAGATACGCAGTATTTT.

A word on this clonotype: An end of the junction does not agree with germline; a read error may underlie this. V and J are TRBV3-1 and TRBJ2-5; D not certain. There are 14 residues in the CDR3. Germline CDR1 reads LGHDT; CDR2 reads YNNKEL (reference sequence). CDR3 protein: CASSQIGPQGTQYF. CDR3 DNA: TGTGCCAGCAGCCAAATCGGGCCACAAGGGACCCAGTACTTC.

The gene calls are TRBV3-1 and TRBJ2-5; 7 bases are shared with TRBD2. Per the germline V gene, CDR1 is LGHDT and CDR2 is YNNKEL (reference sequence). The length of the CDR3 is 14 residues. V was pared by 1 base and J by 4 bases, with 3 bases of the junction left unmatched. CDR3 in DNA: TGTGCCAGCAGCCAAGGGGACTACCGAGAGACCCAGTACTTC. This gives the protein CASSQGDYRETQYF.

The chain recombines TRBV9 with TRBJ1-1, with 7 positions matching TRBD1. CDR1 and CDR2 (germline): SGDLS, YYNGEE. The CDR3 has 14 amino acids. V shed 0 bases, J shed 4 bases, and the junction held 3 bases outside the gene matches. DNA of the CDR3: TGTGCCAGCAGCGTAGGTCCAGGGGGCACTGAAGCTTTCTTT. Translated: CASSVGPGGTEAFF. Based on the CDR3 plus reference TRBV9 and TRBJ1-1, the full variable domain is DSGVTQTPKHLITATGQRVTLRCSPRSGDLSVYWYQQSLDQGLQFLIQYYNGEERAKGNILERFSAQQFPDLHSELNLSSLELGDSALYFCASSVGPGGTEAFFGQGTRLTVV.